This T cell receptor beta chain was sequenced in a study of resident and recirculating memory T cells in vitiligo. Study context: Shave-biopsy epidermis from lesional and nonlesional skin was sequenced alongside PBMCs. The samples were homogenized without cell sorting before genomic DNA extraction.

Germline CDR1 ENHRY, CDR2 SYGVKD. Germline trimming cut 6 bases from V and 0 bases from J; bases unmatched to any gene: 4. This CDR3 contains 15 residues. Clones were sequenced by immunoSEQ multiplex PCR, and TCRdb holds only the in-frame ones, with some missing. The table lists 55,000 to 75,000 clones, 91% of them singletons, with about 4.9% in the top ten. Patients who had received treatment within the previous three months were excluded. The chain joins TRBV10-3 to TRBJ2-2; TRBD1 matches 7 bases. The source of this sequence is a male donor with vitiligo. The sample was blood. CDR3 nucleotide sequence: TGTGCCATCAGGACAGGGAACTCGAACACCGGGGAGCTGTTTTTT. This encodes CAIRTGNSNTGELFF.